The next 22 T cell receptor beta chains were all read from a single sample in a study of blood T cell repertoires in COVID-19. Generated by immunoSEQ multiplex PCR, the TCRdb table keeps only in-frame clones and is missing some. The sample includes roughly 380,000 clones, roughly 89% seen only once; the top ten take 3% to 4.5%. What was sequenced was peripheral blood. The receptors come from an older woman with COVID-19, enrolled during active disease.

The chain uses TRBV4-1 and TRBJ2-3, with 11 bases identical to TRBD2. Looked up from germline, CDR1 is MGHRA and CDR2 is YSYEKL. This CDR3 is built from 18 residues. With V trimmed by 1 base and J by 3 bases, 9 bases remained unmatched. The CDR3 is CASSQVVGSGGATDTQYF. Written as DNA, the CDR3 is TGCGCCAGCAGCCAAGTTGTAGGTAGCGGGGGGGCTACAGATACGCAGTATTTT.

This rearrangement joins TRBV5-8 to TRBJ1-4; 7 bases map to TRBD1. CDR3 length: 15 residues. The ends lost 4 bases at V and 6 bases at J; junction bases unmatched: 9. Germline V gene data show CDR1 as SGHTS and CDR2 as YDEGEE. The CDR3 loop reads CASSDRVLGHEKLFF. Here the CDR3 DNA reads TGTGCCAGCAGCGACAGGGTCCTAGGGCATGAAAAACTGTTTTTT. The full variable domain, rest sourced from reference TRBV5-8 and TRBJ1-4, is EAGVTQSPTHLIKTRGQQATLRCSPISGHTSVYWYQQALGLGLQFLLWYDEGEERNRGNFPPRFSGRQFPNYSSELNVNALELEDSALYLCASSDRVLGHEKLFFGSGTQLSVL.

This clone was recorded once. The rearrangement joins TRBV5-8 to TRBJ1-6; D is perhaps TRBD1 (6 bases). The CDR3 is made up of 15 amino acids. V gave up 3 bases and J gave up 7 bases, with 14 bases separating them. The germline gives CDR1 SGHTS, CDR2 YDEGEE. CDR3 DNA sequence: TGTGCCAGCAGCTCACCCGGGACACAGAATTCACCCCTCCACTTT. Its protein product is CASSSPGTQNSPLHF.

V usage is TRBV5-4 and J usage is TRBJ2-1, with D perhaps matching TRBD2 (6 bases). The CDR3 contains 16 residues. Deletions cut 3 bases from V and 2 bases from J, with 15 bases between. Germline V gene sequence: CDR1 SGHNT, CDR2 YYREEE (reference sequence). The CDR3 here is CASSYGTPTTYNEQFF. CDR3 DNA sequence: TGTGCCAGCAGCTACGGGACTCCCACCACCTACAATGAGCAGTTCTTC.

The J gene is TRBJ2-1, the V gene TRBV6-6; 9 positions agree with TRBD2. Trimming removed 2 bases from V and 1 base from J; junction bases left unmatched: 3. Germline-derived CDR1 and CDR2 are MNHNY and SVGAGI (reference sequence). This CDR3 contains 16 residues. The CDR3 spells CASSYGLATSYNEQFF. DNA for the CDR3: TGTGCCAGCAGTTACGGACTAGCGACGTCCTACAATGAGCAGTTCTTC.

V is TRBV19 and J is TRBJ2-1, with 10 bases aligning to TRBD1. This CDR3 region has 15 residues. CDR1 LNHDA and CDR2 SQIVND come from the germline V gene (reference sequence). Trimming at V came to 5 bases and at J to 3 bases, leaving 4 bases not matched to a gene. CDR3 nucleotides: TGTGCCAGTAGTGCGGACAGGGGGTTCTACAATGAGCAGTTCTTC. Encoded protein: CASSADRGFYNEQFF.

The CDR3 nucleotides are TGTGCCAGTAGTATCACAGGGAACACTGAAGCTTTCTTT. Its protein is CASSITGNTEAFF. The chain carries TRBV19 and TRBJ1-1; D possibly corresponds to TRBD1 (5 bases). Trimming stripped 3 bases from V and 1 base from J, with 6 bases between. The germline gives CDR1 LNHDA, CDR2 SQIVND (reference sequence). The CDR3 extends over 13 amino acids. The full variable domain, its missing parts supplied by reference TRBV19 and TRBJ1-1, is DGGITQSPKYLFRKEGQNVTLSCEQNLNHDAMYWYRQDPGQGLRLIYYSQIVNDFQKGDIAEGYSVSREKKESFPLTVTSAQKNPTAFYLCASSITGNTEAFFGQGTRLTVV.

The chain links TRBV28 to TRBJ1-2, with D uncertain. The CDR3 is 14 amino acids. V was pared by 7 bases and J by 4 bases, with 16 bases between. Germline V gives CDR1 MDHEN, CDR2 SYDVKM. The CDR3 nucleotides read TGTGCCAGCAAAGATCCTGCAGGAGGCTATGGCTACACCTTC. It is translated as CASKDPAGGYGYTF.

V gene TRBV10-3 combines with J gene TRBJ1-1; D uncertain. Germline lookup yields CDR1 ENHRY and CDR2 SYGVKD. The CDR3 contains 13 residues. V shed 6 bases and J shed 2 bases, with 10 bases lying between them. CDR3 bases: TGTGCCATCAGCAATACGGGAAACACTGAAGCTTTCTTT. This translates into CAISNTGNTEAFF.

Regarding this clone: Other nucleotide sequences in the sample specify the same CDR3. The chain's CDR3 is CASSYSGQGNTEAFF. CDR3 DNA: TGTGCCAGCAGTTACTCGGGACAGGGGAACACTGAAGCTTTCTTT. The chain employs TRBV6-2 or TRBV6-3 and TRBJ1-1, with TRBD1 identical over 9 bases. V lost 0 bases and J lost 1; bases outside the gene matches: 0. Germline V lookup: CDR1 MNHEY, CDR2 SVGEGT. The CDR3 has 15 amino acids.

CDR3 DNA: TGTGCCAGCAGATTTGAGACGGGAAATAATTCACCCCTCCACTTT. The encoded protein is CASRFETGNNSPLHF. The gene calls are TRBV6-6 and TRBJ1-6; no clear D. From germline, CDR1 is MNHNY and CDR2 SVGAGI (reference sequence). The CDR3 sequence is 15 residues long. V dropped 6 bases and J dropped 5 bases, with 14 bases sitting between them.

The rearrangement joins TRBV5-1 to TRBJ1-6; D might be TRBD1 (5 bases). The CDR3 covers 13 residues. Germline CDR1 reads SGHRS; CDR2 reads YFSETQ. V lost 4 bases and J lost 10, with 12 bases in between. The CDR3 DNA is TGCGCCAGCAGCGGCGGGGGACCGTCACCCCTCCACTTT. It translates to CASSGGGPSPLHF.

This clone occurred a few times. The rearrangement uses TRBV23-1 and TRBJ1-4; D gene uncertain. TRBV23-1 belongs to the ORF category, with a function that is uncertain. CDR3 length: 10 amino acids. V lost 7 bases and J 7 bases, leaving 4 bases between the germline ends. CDR3 amino acids: CASIFEKLFF. In DNA, the CDR3 is TGCGCCAGCATATTTGAAAAACTGTTTTTT.

The chain joins TRBV5-6 to TRBJ1-5; no firm D call. V was cut by 4 bases and J by 2 bases, with 10 bases left in between. The CDR3 has 14 amino acids. The germline V gene encodes CDR1 SGHDT and CDR2 YYEEEE. As DNA, the CDR3 is TGTGCCAGCAGCGTGGGCAGTGGCAATCAGCCCCAGCATTTT. Amino acid sequence: CASSVGSGNQPQHF. Complete variable domain (other parts from reference TRBV5-6 and TRBJ1-5): DAGVTQSPTHLIKTRGQQVTLRCSPKSGHDTVSWYQQALGQGPQFIFQYYEEEERQRGNFPDRFSGHQFPNYSSELNVNALLLGDSALYLCASSVGSGNQPQHFGDGTRLSIL.

The table lists this clone with a count of one. V usage is TRBV5-1 and J usage is TRBJ2-1, with 10 bases matching TRBD1. Germline V gene data show CDR1 as SGHRS and CDR2 as YFSETQ. The CDR3 runs to 15 residues. After removal of 4 bases from V and 8 bases from J, the junction contained 9 bases not matched to a gene. The CDR3 DNA is TGCGCCAGCAGCGAGGACAGGGGGGTGGTGGATGAGCAGTTCTTC. It is translated as CASSEDRGVVDEQFF. The full variable domain, its missing parts supplied by reference TRBV5-1 and TRBJ2-1, is KAGVTQTPRYLIKTRGQQVTLSCSPISGHRSVSWYQQTPGQGLQFLFEYFSETQRNKGNFPGRFSGRQFSNSRSEMNVSTLELGDSALYLCASSEDRGVVDEQFFGPGTRLTVL.

The rearrangement links TRBV6-4 to TRBJ1-2; TRBD1 aligns across 9 bases. Germline CDR1 and CDR2: MRHNA and SNTAGT. The CDR3 runs to 15 residues. The V segment lost 7 bases and the J segment 2 bases; nucleotides outside the gene matches: 8. The CDR3 coding sequence is TGTGCCAGCAACCTAACAGGGGGCGGGAACTATGGCTACACCTTC. It translates to CASNLTGGGNYGYTF.

The gene calls are TRBV6-6 and TRBJ1-2; no definite D call. CDR1 is MNHNY, CDR2 SVGAGI, per germline (reference sequence). This CDR3 contains 12 residues. V dropped 5 bases and J dropped 5 bases, with 9 bases sitting between them. The CDR3 DNA reads as TGTGCCAGCAGTCCTGACGGGTATGGCTACACCTTC. As protein: CASSPDGYGYTF.

The chain employs TRBV7-9 and TRBJ1-2; 10 bases map to TRBD1. Germline trimming cut 8 bases from V and 3 bases from J; bases unmatched to any gene: 6. This CDR3 has 14 amino acids. CDR1 and CDR2 (germline): SEHNR, FQNEAQ (reference sequence). The DNA for the CDR3 is TGTGCCAGCCAAGACAGGGGGCGCGACTATGGCTACACCTTC. It encodes CASQDRGRDYGYTF.

The rearrangement links TRBV5-1 to TRBJ2-6; 7 bases are shared with TRBD2. The CDR3 extends over 16 amino acids. Germline V lookup: CDR1 SGHRS, CDR2 YFSETQ. With V trimmed by 4 bases and J by 0 bases, 4 bases remained unmatched. DNA of the CDR3: TGCGCCAGCAGCGCCCCGGGGGGCTCTGGGGCCAACGTCCTGACTTTC. Protein sequence: CASSAPGGSGANVLTF. Using reference TRBV5-1 and TRBJ2-6 for the parts outside the CDR3, the full variable domain is KAGVTQTPRYLIKTRGQQVTLSCSPISGHRSVSWYQQTPGQGLQFLFEYFSETQRNKGNFPGRFSGRQFSNSRSEMNVSTLELGDSALYLCASSAPGGSGANVLTFGAGSRLTVL.

The chain uses TRBV5-5 and TRBJ2-2; D is possibly TRBD2 (6 bases). Germline loops: CDR1 SGHKS, CDR2 YYEKEE (reference sequence). The V end was cut by 4 bases, the J end by 0 bases, with 10 bases between. CDR3 size: 15 residues. Written as DNA, the CDR3 is TGTGCCAGCAGCGCGGGACGGCCGAACACCGGGGAGCTGTTTTTT. Translating gives CASSAGRPNTGELFF. Combining the CDR3 with reference TRBV5-5 and TRBJ2-2 gives the whole variable domain DAGVTQSPTHLIKTRGQQVTLRCSPISGHKSVSWYQQVLGQGPQFIFQYYEKEERGRGNFPDRFSARQFPNYSSELNVNALLLGDSALYLCASSAGRPNTGELFFGEGSRLTVL.

The chain combines TRBV6-6 with TRBJ2-7; D remains unclear. V lost 2 bases and J 2 bases, leaving 10 bases between the germline ends. The CDR3 is 14 residues long. CDR1 and CDR2 (germline): MNHNY, SVGAGI (reference sequence). CDR3 in DNA: TGTGCCAGCAGTTACGAGGTAGCCCCCTACGAGCAGTACTTC. Residues: CASSYEVAPYEQYF.

The chain employs TRBV3-1 (or the pseudogene TRBV3-2) and TRBJ1-5; 11 positions match TRBD1. Germline V gene sequence: CDR1 LGHDT, CDR2 YNNKEL (reference sequence). The CDR3 is 16 residues long. V trimming: 2 bases; J trimming: 7 bases; junction bases outside the gene matches: 7. The chain's CDR3 is CASSQRTGGAGQPQHF. The CDR3 coding sequence is TGTGCCAGCAGCCAACGGACAGGGGGCGCCGGGCAGCCCCAGCATTTT.